Listed below are T cell receptor beta chains from one sample, sequenced in a study of cytomegalovirus exposure and HLA in healthy donors. The table came from immunoSEQ multiplex PCR; TCRdb's copy has only in-frame clones and leaves some out. The sample has roughly 180,000 clones, around 80% seen once. Specimen: PBMCs. Receptor source: a woman aged 45 to 65 in good health and CMV-seropositive. The CDR3 runs from the conserved cysteine through the conserved F or W. The D gene is left open where the match is weak. The size of a clone is reported for some rows only, either as once, few or many, or as a class for expanded clones.

D	J	size	V	CDR3	DNA
NA	TRBJ2-3	once	TRBV5-1	CASSWTPSKSTDTQYF	TGCGCCAGCAGCTGGACTCCGTCGAAAAGTACAGATACGCAGTATTTT
NA	TRBJ2-1	NA	TRBV4-2	CASREQLVTYNEQFF	TGTGCCAGCCGAGAGCAACTAGTCACTTACAATGAGCAGTTCTTC
TRBD1	TRBJ2-7	NA	TRBV2	CASRAGTGPSYEQYF	TGTGCCAGCAGAGCCGGGACAGGGCCTTCCTACGAGCAGTACTTC
NA	TRBJ1-1	NA	TRBV30	CAWSVLIPELNTEAFF	TGTGCCTGGAGTGTACTAATTCCGGAGTTGAACACTGAAGCTTTCTTT
NA	TRBJ1-3	NA	TRBV5-1	CASSLELGAGNTIYF	TGCGCCAGCAGCTTGGAACTGGGGGCAGGAAACACCATATATTTT
NA	TRBJ1-1	NA	TRBV5-6	CASDRGGEMNTEAFF	TGTGCCAGCGACCGGGGGGGGGAGATGAACACTGAAGCTTTCTTT
NA	TRBJ1-6	NA	TRBV18	CASSPLSGRDNSPLHF	TGTGCCAGCTCACCACTATCTGGCAGGGATAATTCACCCCTCCACTTT
NA	TRBJ2-1	NA	TRBV6-1	CASSPAGYNEQFF	TGTGCCAGCAGCCCGGCAGGGTACAATGAGCAGTTCTTC
TRBD1	TRBJ2-7	NA	TRBV28	CASSDLAGQGSYEQYF	TGTGCCAGCAGCGATCTCGCGGGACAGGGTTCCTACGAGCAGTACTTC
NA	TRBJ2-5	NA	TRBV5-4	CASSPDQGFEETQYF	TGTGCCAGCAGCCCAGACCAGGGCTTCGAAGAGACCCAGTACTTC
NA	TRBJ2-5	NA	TRBV7-2	CASSPSKAYF	TGTGCCAGCAGCCCTAGTAAGGCGTACTTC
NA	TRBJ1-5	NA	TRBV20-1	CSARTGKSQHF	TGCAGTGCTAGAACGGGGAAGTCCCAGCATTTT
NA	TRBJ1-1	few	TRBV7-9	CASSLGGGDTEAFF	TGTGCCAGCAGCTTAGGAGGGGGGGACACTGAAGCTTTCTTT
NA	TRBJ2-1	NA	TRBV7-3	CASSSPGPGDEQFF	TGTGCCAGCAGCTCCCCTGGGCCTGGCGATGAGCAGTTCTTC
TRBD1	TRBJ2-5	NA	TRBV5-4	CASSRGQGGETQYF	TGTGCCAGCAGCCGTGGACAGGGAGGAGAGACCCAGTACTTC
NA	TRBJ2-1	once	TRBV7-2	CASSFLQGEQFF	TGTGCCAGCAGCTTCCTACAGGGTGAGCAGTTCTTC
TRBD1	TRBJ2-7	NA	TRBV11-2	CASSAGQGAYEQYF	TGTGCCAGCAGCGCGGGACAGGGGGCCTACGAGCAGTACTTC
NA	TRBJ2-3	NA	TRBV10-3	CASGVATDTQYF	TGTGCCTCCGGGGTTGCAACAGATACGCAGTATTTT
TRBD1	TRBJ1-5	NA	TRBV7-8	CVSSSTGPNQPQHF	TGTGTCAGCAGCTCGACAGGGCCGAATCAGCCCCAGCATTTT
TRBD1	TRBJ2-5	NA	TRBV29-1	CSAGGQGGETQYF	TGCAGCGCTGGGGGACAGGGAGGGGAGACCCAGTACTTC
NA	TRBJ1-4	NA	TRBV27	CASSLGPGGTNEKLFF	TGTGCCAGCAGTTTAGGCCCGGGGGGAACTAATGAAAAACTGTTTTTT
TRBD2	TRBJ2-7	NA	TRBV7-2	CASRPGGLGYEQYF	TGTGCCAGCAGACCCGGGGGGTTGGGCTACGAGCAGTACTTC
NA	TRBJ1-2	NA	TRBV4-3	CASSQDHRGGYTF	TGCGCCAGCAGCCAAGATCATAGGGGGGGCTACACCTTC